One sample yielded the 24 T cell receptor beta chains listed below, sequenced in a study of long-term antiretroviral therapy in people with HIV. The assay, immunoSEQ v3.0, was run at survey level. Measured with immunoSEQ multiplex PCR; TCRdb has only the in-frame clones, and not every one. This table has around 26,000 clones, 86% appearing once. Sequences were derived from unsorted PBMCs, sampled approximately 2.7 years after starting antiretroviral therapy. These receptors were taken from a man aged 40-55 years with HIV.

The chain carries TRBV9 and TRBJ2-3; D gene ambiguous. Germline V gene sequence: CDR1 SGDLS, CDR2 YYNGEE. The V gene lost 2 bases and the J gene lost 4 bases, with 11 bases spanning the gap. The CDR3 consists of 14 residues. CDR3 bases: TGTGCCAGCAGCGTTGGGAATTCCGCAGATACGCAGTATTTT. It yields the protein CASSVGNSADTQYF.

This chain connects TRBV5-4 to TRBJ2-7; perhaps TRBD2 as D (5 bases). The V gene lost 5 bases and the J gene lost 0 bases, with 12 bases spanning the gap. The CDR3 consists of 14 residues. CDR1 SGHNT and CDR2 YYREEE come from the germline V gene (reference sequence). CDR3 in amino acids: CASSEAAGSYEQYF. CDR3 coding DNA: TGTGCCAGCAGTGAGGCGGCGGGCTCCTACGAGCAGTACTTC.

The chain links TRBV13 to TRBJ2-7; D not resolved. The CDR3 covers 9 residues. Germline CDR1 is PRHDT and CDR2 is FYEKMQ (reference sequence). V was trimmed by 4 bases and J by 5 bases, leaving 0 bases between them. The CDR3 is CASSYEQYF. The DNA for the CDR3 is TGTGCCAGCAGCTACGAGCAGTACTTC.

This CDR3 reads CASSEFERGTNTGELFF. In nucleotides, the CDR3 is TGTGCCAGCAGCGAATTCGAGCGGGGGACGAACACCGGGGAGCTGTTTTTT. The V call is TRBV7-2, the J call TRBJ2-2; 8 positions match TRBD2. Germline V gene lookup returns CDR1 SGHTA and CDR2 FQGNSA. Unmatched junction bases numbered 8, after V lost 5 bases and J lost 0 bases. This CDR3 is 17 amino acids long.

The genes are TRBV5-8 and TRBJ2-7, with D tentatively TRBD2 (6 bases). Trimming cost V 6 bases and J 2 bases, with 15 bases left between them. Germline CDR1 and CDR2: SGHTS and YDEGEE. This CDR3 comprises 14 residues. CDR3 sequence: CASNPGLGPYEQYF. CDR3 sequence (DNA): TGTGCCAGCAATCCGGGACTCGGTCCCTACGAGCAGTACTTC.

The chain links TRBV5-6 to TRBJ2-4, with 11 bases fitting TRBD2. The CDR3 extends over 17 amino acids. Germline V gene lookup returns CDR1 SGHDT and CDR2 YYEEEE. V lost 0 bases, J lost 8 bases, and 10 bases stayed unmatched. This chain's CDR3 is CASSLGLAGTESYIQYF. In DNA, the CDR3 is TGTGCCAGCAGCTTGGGACTAGCGGGGACCGAATCCTACATTCAGTACTTC.

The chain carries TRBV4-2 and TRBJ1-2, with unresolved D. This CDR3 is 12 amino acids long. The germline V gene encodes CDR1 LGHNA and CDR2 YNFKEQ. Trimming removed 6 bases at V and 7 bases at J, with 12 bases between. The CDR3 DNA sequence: TGTGCCAGCAGTCCTCTGGCTGGTGGCTACACCTTC. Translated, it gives CASSPLAGGYTF.

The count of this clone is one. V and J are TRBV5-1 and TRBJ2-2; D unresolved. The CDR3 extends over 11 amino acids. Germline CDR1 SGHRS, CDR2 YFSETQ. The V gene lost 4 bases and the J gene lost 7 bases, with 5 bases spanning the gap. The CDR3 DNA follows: TGCGCCAGCAGCCAGAGCGGGGAGCTGTTTTTT. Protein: CASSQSGELFF.

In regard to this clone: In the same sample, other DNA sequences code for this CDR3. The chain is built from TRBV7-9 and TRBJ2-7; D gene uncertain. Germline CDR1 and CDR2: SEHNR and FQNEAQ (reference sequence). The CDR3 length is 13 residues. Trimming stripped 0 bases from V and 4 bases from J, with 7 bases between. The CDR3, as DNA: TGTGCCAGCAGCTTAGCCGGTACATACGAGCAGTACTTC. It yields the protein CASSLAGTYEQYF.

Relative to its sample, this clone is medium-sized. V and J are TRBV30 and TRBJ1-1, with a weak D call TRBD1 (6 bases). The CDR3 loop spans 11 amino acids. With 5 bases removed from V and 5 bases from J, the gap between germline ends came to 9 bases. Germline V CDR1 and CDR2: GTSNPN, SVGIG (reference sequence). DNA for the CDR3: TGTGCCTGGGACACAGGGACTGAAGCTTTCTTT. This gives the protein CAWDTGTEAFF.

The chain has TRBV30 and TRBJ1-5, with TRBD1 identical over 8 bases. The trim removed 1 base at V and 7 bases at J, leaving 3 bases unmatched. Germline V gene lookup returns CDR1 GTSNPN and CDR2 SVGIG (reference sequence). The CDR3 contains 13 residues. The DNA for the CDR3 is TGTGCCTGGAGTGGGACAGGGACCCAGCCCCAGCATTTT. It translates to CAWSGTGTQPQHF. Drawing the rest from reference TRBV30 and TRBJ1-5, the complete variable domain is SQTIHQWPATLVQPVGSPLSLECTVEGTSNPNLYWYRQAAGRGLQLLFYSVGIGQISSEVPQNLSASRPQDRQFILSSKKLLLSDSGFYLCAWSGTGTQPQHFGDGTRLSIL.

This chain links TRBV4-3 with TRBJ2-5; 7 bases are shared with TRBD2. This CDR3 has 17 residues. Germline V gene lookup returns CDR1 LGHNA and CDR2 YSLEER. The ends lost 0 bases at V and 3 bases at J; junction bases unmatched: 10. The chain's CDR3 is CASSQDFSSGWKETQYF. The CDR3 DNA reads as TGCGCCAGCAGCCAAGATTTCAGTAGCGGGTGGAAAGAGACCCAGTACTTC.

The CDR3 loop reads CASSLDSGDGNTIYF. CDR3 nucleotide sequence: TGTGCCAGCAGCTTAGATTCGGGGGACGGAAACACCATATATTTT. J is TRBJ1-3 and V is TRBV7-2; tentatively, D is TRBD1 (5 bases). Germline lookup yields CDR1 SGHTA and CDR2 FQGNSA. This CDR3 spans 15 amino acids. V gave up 1 base and J gave up 4 bases, with 11 bases separating them. The entire variable domain, with the rest obtained from reference TRBV7-2 and TRBJ1-3, is as follows: GAGVSQSPSNKVTEKGKDVELRCDPISGHTALYWYRQSLGQGLEFLIYFQGNSAPDKSGLPSDRFSAERTGGSVSTLTIQRTQQEDSAVYLCASSLDSGDGNTIYFGEGSWLTVV.

The CDR3 region has the DNA TGTGCCAGCAGGGGGTTTGGCTACGAGCAGTACTTC. It encodes CASRGFGYEQYF. This chain uses TRBV28 with TRBJ2-7; D is undetermined. CDR1 is MDHEN and CDR2 is SYDVKM in the germline V gene. The CDR3 spans 12 residues. The V and J ends lost 6 bases and 3 bases respectively, with 9 bases between them. Full variable domain (rest looked up from reference TRBV28 and TRBJ2-7): DVKVTQSSRYLVKRTGEKVFLECVQDMDHENMFWYRQDPGLGLRLIYFSYDVKMKEKGDIPEGYSVSREKKERFSLILESASTNQTSMYLCASRGFGYEQYFGPGTRLTVT.

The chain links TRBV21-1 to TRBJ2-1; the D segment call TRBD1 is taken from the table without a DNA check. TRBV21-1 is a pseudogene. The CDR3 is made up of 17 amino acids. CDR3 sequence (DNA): TGTGCCAGCAGCAAAAACCCCAGGGGGCTTTCATACAATGAGCAGTTCTTC. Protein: CASSKNPRGLSYNEQFF.

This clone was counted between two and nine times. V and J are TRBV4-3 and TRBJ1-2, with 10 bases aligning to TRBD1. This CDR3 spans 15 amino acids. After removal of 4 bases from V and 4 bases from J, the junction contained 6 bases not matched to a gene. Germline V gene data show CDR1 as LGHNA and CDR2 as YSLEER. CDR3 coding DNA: TGCGCCAGCAGCCCTGGGGGACAGGGGACCTATGGCTACACCTTC. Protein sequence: CASSPGGQGTYGYTF.

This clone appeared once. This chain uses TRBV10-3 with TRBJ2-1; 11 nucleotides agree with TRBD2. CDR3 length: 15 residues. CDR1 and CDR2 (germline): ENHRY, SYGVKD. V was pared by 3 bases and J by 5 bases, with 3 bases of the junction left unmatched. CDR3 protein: CAISDIAGGNNEQFF. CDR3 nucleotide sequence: TGTGCCATCAGTGATATAGCGGGAGGGAACAATGAGCAGTTCTTC.

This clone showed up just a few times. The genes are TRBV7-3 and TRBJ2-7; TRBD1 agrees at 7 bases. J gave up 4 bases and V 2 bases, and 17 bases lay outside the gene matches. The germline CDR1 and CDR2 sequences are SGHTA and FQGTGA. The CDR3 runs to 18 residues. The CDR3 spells CASSLGDSPSRDAYEQYF. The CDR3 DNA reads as TGTGCCAGCAGCTTAGGGGACAGTCCGTCTAGGGATGCGTACGAGCAGTACTTC.

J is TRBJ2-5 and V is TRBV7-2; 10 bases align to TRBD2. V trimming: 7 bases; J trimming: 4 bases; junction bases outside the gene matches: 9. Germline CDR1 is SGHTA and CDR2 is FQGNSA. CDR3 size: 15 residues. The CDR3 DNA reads TGTGCCAGCACCCCGCGGAGCGGGGGGGCAGAGACCCAGTACTTC. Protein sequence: CASTPRSGGAETQYF.

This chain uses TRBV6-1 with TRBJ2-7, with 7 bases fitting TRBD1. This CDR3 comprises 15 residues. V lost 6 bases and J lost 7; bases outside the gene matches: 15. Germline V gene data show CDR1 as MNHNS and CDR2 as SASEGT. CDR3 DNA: TGTGCCAGCAGCCCAACCCCGCAGGGGGATAGAGAGCAGTACTTC. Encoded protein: CASSPTPQGDREQYF.

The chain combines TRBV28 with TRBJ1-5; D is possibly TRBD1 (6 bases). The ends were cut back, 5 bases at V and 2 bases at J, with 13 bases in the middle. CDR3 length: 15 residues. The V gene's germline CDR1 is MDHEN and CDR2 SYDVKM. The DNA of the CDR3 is TGTGCCAGCAGTACCACAGGGTTTGGCAATCAGCCCCAGCATTTT. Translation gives CASSTTGFGNQPQHF.

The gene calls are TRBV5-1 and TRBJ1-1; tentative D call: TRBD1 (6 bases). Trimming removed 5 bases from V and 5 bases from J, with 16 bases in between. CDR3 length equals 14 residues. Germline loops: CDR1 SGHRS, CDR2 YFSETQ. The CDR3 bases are TGCGCCAGCAGACAGAATCAGGGGTGGACTGAAGCTTTCTTT. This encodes CASRQNQGWTEAFF.

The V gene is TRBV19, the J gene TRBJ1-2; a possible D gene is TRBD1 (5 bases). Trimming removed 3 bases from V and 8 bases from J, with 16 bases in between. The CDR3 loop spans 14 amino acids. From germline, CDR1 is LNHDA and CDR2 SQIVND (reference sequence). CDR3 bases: TGTGCCAGTAGTATTCCGGGACCAATCAAAGGCTACACCTTC. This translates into CASSIPGPIKGYTF.

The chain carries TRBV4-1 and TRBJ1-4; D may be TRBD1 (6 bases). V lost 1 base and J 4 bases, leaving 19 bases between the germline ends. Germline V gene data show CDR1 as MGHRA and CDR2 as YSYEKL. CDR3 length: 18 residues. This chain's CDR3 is CASSQVRDTKLGNEKLFF. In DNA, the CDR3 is TGCGCCAGCAGCCAAGTCCGGGACACCAAACTGGGTAATGAAAAACTGTTTTTT.